These T cell receptor beta chains were read from a single sample in a study of siplizumab effects on memory and regulatory T cells. Assay: immunoSEQ multiplex PCR; the TCRdb copy retains only in-frame clones and omits some. Of tens of thousands of clones in the sample, over 85% were seen once. Input material: CD8+ T cells sorted from blood. These receptors all stem from a human donor in good health. The conserved cysteine and the conserved F or W are not part of the CDR3 here. The order of the fields is V gene, J gene, CDR3 protein.

TRBV19	TRBJ1-1	ASSIGGRNTEAF
TRBV15	TRBJ2-7	ATSRERTVYEQY
TRBV18	TRBJ2-5	ASSPAGDRDWETQY
TRBV7-6	TRBJ2-7	ASSSSRDTSYEQY
TRBV5-1	TRBJ2-7	ASSTAGGLGSYEQY
TRBV7-6	TRBJ2-1	ASSFAASGSEQF
TRBV27	TRBJ2-5	ASSLLGGQETQY
TRBV2	TRBJ1-5	ASSEGRAHNQPQH
TRBV10-3	TRBJ2-3	AIGQLAGGTDTQY
TRBV5-6	.	ASSPPSVKDEQY
TRBV7-3	TRBJ2-5	ASSLTSDSETQY
TRBV9	TRBJ1-2	ASSPGAASYGYT
TRBV19	TRBJ1-1	ASSGWTEAF
TRBV9	TRBJ2-1	ASSVEDPSYNEQF
TRBV30	TRBJ1-5	AWTQGIGNQPQH
TRBV7-9	TRBJ2-7	ASSLTSGKYEQY
TRBV10-3	TRBJ2-7	AISDAGGHEQY
TRBV19	TRBJ2-5	ASSEAGVYQETQY
TRBV29-1	TRBJ2-2	SVLGSNTGELF
TRBV11-3	TRBJ1-4	ASSLDRGGEGEKLF
TRBV2	TRBJ1-1	ASRASLPGTEDEAF
TRBV7-9	TRBJ2-1	ASRPTGTPRYNEQF
TRBV9	TRBJ1-1	ASSVVLNTEAF
TRBV6-5	TRBJ2-7	ASSYDGGGGYEQY
TRBV13	TRBJ1-2	ASSFLQGIRVNGYT
TRBV5-8	TRBJ2-7	ASSLGPNSYEQY
TRBV4-3	TRBJ2-2	ASSQGVSTGELF
TRBV6-5	TRBJ1-1	ASSYSKLANTEAF
TRBV4-1	TRBJ2-7	ASRPSEADEQY
TRBV9	TRBJ2-5	ASSPVEGGGTQY
TRBV7-9	TRBJ2-7	ASSSTGEQY
TRBV9	TRBJ2-2	ASSTRESGIDPGELF
TRBV27	TRBJ2-1	ASSTPGETPHNEQF
TRBV4-1	TRBJ1-1	ASSQGFNMNTEAF
TRBV27	.	ASSWAGDIFYEQY
TRBV5-6	TRBJ1-1	ASSSGGSTEAF
TRBV28	TRBJ2-2	ASRVIGLNTGELF
TRBV4-1	TRBJ1-1	ASSQDEAGMNTEAF
TRBV9	TRBJ2-1	ASSVGWGREQF
TRBV19	TRBJ1-1	ASTLNTEAF
TRBV27	TRBJ2-3	ASSFLPLSTSTDTQY
TRBV5-1	TRBJ2-1	ASSSLAGGLDNEQF
TRBV12-5	TRBJ2-7	ASGPGIYEQY
TRBV10-3	TRBJ2-1	AISEVQGRPNEQF
TRBV9	TRBJ1-5	ASSEEDGQGNQPQH
TRBV12-5	TRBJ2-1	ASGNGLAEYNEQF
TRBV4-1	TRBJ2-1	ASSQSPPGTSGSNEQF
TRBV7-9	TRBJ2-1	ASSLPGTSGVREQF
TRBV7-9	TRBJ2-1	ASSLDGRAEQF
TRBV30	TRBJ2-7	AWSSRLAAYEQY
TRBV6-1	TRBJ1-5	AAKRGRQPQH
TRBV7-2	TRBJ1-2	ASSLGSEGYGYT
TRBV4-1	TRBJ1-5	ASSQVGQGANQPQH
TRBV7-6	TRBJ2-5	ASSLVRGLAGVQETQY
TRBV7-6	TRBJ1-1	ASSLLDREGTEAF
TRBV9	TRBJ2-3	ASRAGQGATDTQY